The 13 T cell receptor beta chains listed next were all sequenced from one sample in a study of blood T cell repertoires in COVID-19. Assay: immunoSEQ multiplex PCR; the TCRdb copy retains only in-frame clones and omits some. The table shows almost 250,000 clones, with approximately 90% occurring only once. Material: PBMCs or T cells enriched from blood (not recorded which). The origin of the receptors is a woman between 25 and 40 years old who had recovered from COVID-19.

CDR3 loop: CASSFPGQGTNYGYTF. The CDR3 DNA reads as TGTGCCAGCAGTTTCCCCGGACAGGGAACTAACTATGGCTACACCTTC. The chain joins TRBV28 to TRBJ1-2; 8 bases map to TRBD1. CDR1 is MDHEN, CDR2 SYDVKM, per germline. With V trimmed by 3 bases and J by 0 bases, 6 bases remained unmatched. The CDR3 runs to 16 residues.

The rearrangement uses TRBV11-2 and TRBJ1-3; no definite D call. The CDR3 is 11 residues long. Trimming took off 6 bases at V and 3 bases at J, with 3 bases between the two ends. CDR1 is SGHAT, CDR2 FQNNGV, per germline. The CDR3 DNA is TGTGCCAGCAGACATGGAAACACCATATATTTT. The encoded protein is CASRHGNTIYF.

CDR3 DNA: TGTGCCAGCAGACAAACTATAAACAGGGGTAGGGACTATGGCTACACCTTC. It translates to CASRQTINRGRDYGYTF. The J gene is TRBJ1-2, the V gene TRBV28; 7 positions agree with TRBD1. The J segment lost 3 bases and the V segment lost 6 bases, leaving 16 bases of the junction unmatched. Germline-derived CDR1 and CDR2 are MDHEN and SYDVKM. The CDR3 is 17 residues long.

V is TRBV5-6 and J is TRBJ1-6; 7 bases agree with TRBD1. This CDR3 is 16 amino acids long. J gave up 10 bases and V 3 bases, and 13 bases lay outside the gene matches. Germline V CDR1 and CDR2: SGHDT, YYEEEE. DNA for the CDR3: TGTGCCAGCAGCTCGACAGGGCAATATCCCTACTCACCCCTCCACTTT. The encoded protein is CASSSTGQYPYSPLHF.

Only a few counts were recorded for this clone. The chain recombines TRBV20-1 with TRBJ1-5; 12 positions agree with TRBD1. This CDR3 contains 18 residues. The V gene end was trimmed by 3 bases and the J gene end by 2 bases; junction bases not matched to a gene: 11. Germline assignment: CDR1 DFQATT and CDR2 SNEGSKA (reference sequence). In DNA form, the CDR3 reads TGCAGTGCTAGTCAGGGGACAGGGGGCGCGGGGGGCAATCAGCCCCAGCATTTT. Its translation: CSASQGTGGAGGNQPQHF.

CDR3 DNA: TGTGCCAGTCGACAGGAAGTCGCCTATGGCTACACCTTC. Encoded protein: CASRQEVAYGYTF. This sequence joins TRBV19 and TRBJ1-2; tentatively, D is TRBD1 (6 bases). Germline V gene data show CDR1 as LNHDA and CDR2 as SQIVND (reference sequence). V lost 8 bases to trimming and J lost 4 bases, with 14 bases between them. The CDR3 has 13 amino acids.

The chain joins TRBV30 to TRBJ2-1, with a possible D match to TRBD1 (6 bases). Germline V CDR1 and CDR2: GTSNPN, SVGIG (reference sequence). Trimming removed 4 bases at V and 2 bases at J, with 18 bases between. The CDR3 totals 16 residues. DNA of the CDR3: TGTGCCTGGATTAAGAGTCCAGGGGTCCCCTACAATGAGCAGTTCTTC. Protein product: CAWIKSPGVPYNEQFF.

The chain links TRBV7-2 to TRBJ2-7; tentative D call: TRBD2 (8 bases). Trimming cost V 0 bases and J 0 bases, with 18 bases left between them. The CDR3 has 18 amino acids. The germline CDR1 and CDR2 sequences are SGHTA and FQGNSA. CDR3 sequence reads: CASSLALGGGQSSYEQYF. In DNA, the CDR3 is TGTGCCAGCAGCTTAGCGCTCGGGGGGGGACAGAGCTCCTACGAGCAGTACTTC.

V gene TRBV12-1 combines with J gene TRBJ1-1; TRBD1 is the table's D call and was not checked against the DNA. TRBV12-1 is a known pseudogene. CDR3 size: 14 residues. This chain's CDR3 is CASSIDRGPNEAFF. In nucleotides, the CDR3 is TGTGCCAGCAGCATAGACAGGGGGCCGAATGAAGCTTTCTTT.

The gene calls are TRBV9 and TRBJ1-2; D gene uncertain. Germline-derived CDR1 and CDR2 are SGDLS and YYNGEE. The V and J ends lost 4 bases and 0 bases respectively, with 10 bases between them. CDR3 length: 14 residues. The CDR3, as DNA: TGTGCCAGCAGCCCAATTATAGCTAACTATGGCTACACCTTC. This codes for CASSPIIANYGYTF.

This clone showed up just a few times. The rearrangement joins TRBV5-1 to TRBJ1-4; perhaps TRBD1 as D (6 bases). CDR1 is SGHRS, CDR2 YFSETQ, per germline. The length of the CDR3 is 15 residues. The V end lost 5 bases, the J end lost 4 bases, and 15 bases lay between the germline ends. The CDR3 sequence: CASSSPGHDNEKLFF. CDR3 DNA sequence: TGCGCCAGCAGTTCACCGGGACACGATAATGAAAAACTGTTTTTT.

This chain uses TRBV6-5 with TRBJ1-1; D not resolved. This CDR3 is 11 amino acids long. V was clipped by 2 bases and J by 7 bases, with 5 bases between them. In germline, CDR1 is MNHEY, CDR2 SVGAGI. CDR3 DNA sequence: TGTGCCAGCAGTTACCCGGGTGAAGCTTTCTTT. As protein: CASSYPGEAFF.

The chain uses TRBV7-8 and TRBJ1-1; no clear D. Germline CDR1 and CDR2: SGHVS and FQNEAQ. V was pared by 0 bases and J by 3 bases, with 11 bases between. The CDR3 runs to 15 residues. The CDR3 DNA follows: TGTGCCAGCAGCTTAGCGCCGAGGAAGTACACTGAAGCTTTCTTT. Translation gives CASSLAPRKYTEAFF.